This T cell receptor (beta chain) was observed in a study of T cell responses to AZD1222 COVID-19 vaccine. The data were produced by immunoSEQ multiplex PCR, yet TCRdb's version contains in-frame clones alone and is incomplete. The table shows 120,000 or so clones, with around nine tenths occurring only once. The receptor was derived from an adult in good health. This specimen consisted of peripheral blood, obtained on day 0 of AZD1222 vaccination.

CDR3: CASSLSEADTQYF. The CDR3 bases are TGTGCCAGCAGCCTATCGGAGGCAGATACGCAGTATTTT. The chain employs TRBV11-3 and TRBJ2-3, with TRBD2 as a possible D gene (5 bases). The CDR3 is 13 residues long. The germline V and J ends were trimmed by 5 bases and 4 bases, with 10 bases remaining between them. In germline, CDR1 is SGHNT, CDR2 YENEEA.